This T cell receptor beta chain was sequenced during a study of blood T cell repertoires in COVID-19. Study at large: Researchers got acute and convalescent COVID-19 samples from the United States, Italy and Spain. Sources were T cells, B-cell-depleted T cells, or PBMCs; the material itself was cDNA or gDNA.

TCRdb's copy holds only in-frame clones and misses some; the assay was immunoSEQ multiplex PCR. The sample lists about 220,000 clones; roughly 84% were seen once. Sequencing input: peripheral blood. This TCR came from a man aged 40-50 years who had recovered from COVID-19.

CDR3 in amino acids: CASSLGTAFNEKLFF. The CDR3 coding sequence is TGTGCCAGCAGTTTAGGGACAGCCTTTAATGAAAAACTGTTTTTT. The V call is TRBV6-5, the J call TRBJ1-4, with 7 bases fitting TRBD1. The trim removed 4 bases at V and 4 bases at J, leaving 6 bases unmatched. Germline-derived CDR1 and CDR2 are MNHEY and SVGAGI. The CDR3 is 15 amino acids.